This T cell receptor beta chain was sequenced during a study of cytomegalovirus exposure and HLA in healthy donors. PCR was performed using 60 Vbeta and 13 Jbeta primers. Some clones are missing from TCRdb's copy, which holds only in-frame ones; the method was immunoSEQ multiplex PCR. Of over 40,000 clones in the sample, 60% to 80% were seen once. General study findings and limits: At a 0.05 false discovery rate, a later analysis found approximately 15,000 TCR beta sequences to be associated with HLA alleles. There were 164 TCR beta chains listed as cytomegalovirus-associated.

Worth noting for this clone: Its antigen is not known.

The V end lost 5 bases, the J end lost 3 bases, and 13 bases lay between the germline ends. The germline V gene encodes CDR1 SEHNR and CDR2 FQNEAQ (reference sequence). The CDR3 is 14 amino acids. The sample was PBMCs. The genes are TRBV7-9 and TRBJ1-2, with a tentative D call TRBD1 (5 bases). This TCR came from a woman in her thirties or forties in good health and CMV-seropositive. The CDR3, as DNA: TGTGCCAGCAGCCCCGCGCAGGGCCACTATGGCTACACCTTC. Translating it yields CASSPAQGHYGYTF.